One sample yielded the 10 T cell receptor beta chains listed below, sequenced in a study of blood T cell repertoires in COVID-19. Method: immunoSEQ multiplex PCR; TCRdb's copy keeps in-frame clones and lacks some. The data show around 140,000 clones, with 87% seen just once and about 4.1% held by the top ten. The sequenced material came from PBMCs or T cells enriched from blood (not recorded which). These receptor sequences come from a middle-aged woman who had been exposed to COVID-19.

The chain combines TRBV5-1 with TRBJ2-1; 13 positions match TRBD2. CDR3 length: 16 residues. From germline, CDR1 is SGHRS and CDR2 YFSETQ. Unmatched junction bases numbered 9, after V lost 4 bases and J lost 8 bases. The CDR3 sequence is CASSPGLAGVVDEQFF. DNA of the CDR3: TGCGCCAGCAGCCCAGGACTAGCGGGAGTAGTTGATGAGCAGTTCTTC.

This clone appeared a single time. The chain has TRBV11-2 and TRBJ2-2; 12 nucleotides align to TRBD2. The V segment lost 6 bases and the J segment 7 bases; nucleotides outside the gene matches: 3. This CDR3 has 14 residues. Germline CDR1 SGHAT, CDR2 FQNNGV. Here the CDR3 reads CASSLAGGGGELFF. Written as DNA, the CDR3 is TGTGCCAGCAGTCTAGCGGGAGGGGGCGGGGAGCTGTTTTTT.

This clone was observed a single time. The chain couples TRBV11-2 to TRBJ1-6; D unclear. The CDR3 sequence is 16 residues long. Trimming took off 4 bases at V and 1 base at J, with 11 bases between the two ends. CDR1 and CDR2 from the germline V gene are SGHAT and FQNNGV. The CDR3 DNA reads TGTGCCAGCAGCTCCAACGGTTTGTCCTATAATTCACCCCTCCACTTT. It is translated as CASSSNGLSYNSPLHF.

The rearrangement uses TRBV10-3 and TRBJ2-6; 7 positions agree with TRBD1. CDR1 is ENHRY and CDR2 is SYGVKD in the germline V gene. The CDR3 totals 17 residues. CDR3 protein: CATRIRQGSFGANVLTF. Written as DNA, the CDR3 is TGTGCTACTCGGATTCGACAGGGTTCGTTTGGGGCCAACGTCCTGACTTTC.

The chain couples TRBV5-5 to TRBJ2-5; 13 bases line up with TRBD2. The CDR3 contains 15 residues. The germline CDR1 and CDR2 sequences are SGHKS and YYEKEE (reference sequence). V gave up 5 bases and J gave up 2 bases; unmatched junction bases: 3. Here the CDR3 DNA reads TGTGCCAGCAGGACTAGCGGGAGGTATCAAGAGACCCAGTACTTC. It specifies CASRTSGRYQETQYF.

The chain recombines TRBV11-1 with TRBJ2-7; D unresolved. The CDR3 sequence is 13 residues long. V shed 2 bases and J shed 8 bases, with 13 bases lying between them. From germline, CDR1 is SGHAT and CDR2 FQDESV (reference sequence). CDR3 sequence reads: CASSLPAGFKQYF. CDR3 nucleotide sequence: TGTGCCAGCAGCTTACCTGCCGGGTTTAAGCAGTACTTC.

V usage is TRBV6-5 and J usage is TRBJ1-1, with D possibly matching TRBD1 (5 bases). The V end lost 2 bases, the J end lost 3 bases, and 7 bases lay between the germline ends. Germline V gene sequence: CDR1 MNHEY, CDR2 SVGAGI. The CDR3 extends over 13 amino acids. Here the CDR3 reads CASSYAGDTEAFF. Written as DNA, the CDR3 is TGTGCCAGCAGTTACGCGGGGGACACTGAAGCTTTCTTT.

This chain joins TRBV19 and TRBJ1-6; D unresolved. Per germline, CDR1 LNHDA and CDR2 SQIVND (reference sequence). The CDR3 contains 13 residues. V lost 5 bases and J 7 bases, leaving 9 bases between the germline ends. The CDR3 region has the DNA TGTGCCAGTAGTTCCTTCGTCAATTCACCCCTCCACTTT. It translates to CASSSFVNSPLHF.

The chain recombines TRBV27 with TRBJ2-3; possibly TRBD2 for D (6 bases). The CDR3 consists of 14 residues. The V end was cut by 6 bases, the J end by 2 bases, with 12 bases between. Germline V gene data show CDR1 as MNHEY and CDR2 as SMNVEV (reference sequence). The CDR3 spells CASRVGGITDTQYF. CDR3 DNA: TGTGCCAGCAGGGTGGGGGGTATCACAGATACGCAGTATTTT.

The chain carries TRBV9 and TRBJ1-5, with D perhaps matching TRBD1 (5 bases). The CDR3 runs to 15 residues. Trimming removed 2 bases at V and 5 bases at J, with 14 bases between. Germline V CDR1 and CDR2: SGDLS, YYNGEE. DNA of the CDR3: TGTGCCAGCAGCGTCTCCCCGGGGGAGGATCAGCCCCAGCATTTT. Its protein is CASSVSPGEDQPQHF.